The present T cell receptor (beta chain) was sequenced within a study of blood T cell repertoires in COVID-19 (dated by TCRdb to 2020 to 2021). Regarding the study in general: Samples from collaborators originated in the United States, Italy and Spain and spanned both the acute and convalescent phases of COVID-19. The material from the prospective study consisted of cDNA or gDNA derived from T cells, B-cell-depleted T cells, or PBMCs. Subjects who had been exposed to COVID-19, were actively infected with it, or had recovered from it provided the deeply sampled blood TCRbeta repertoires that made up the dataset. The repertoires were released in a freely available public database intended as a resource for research on the immune response to SARS-CoV-2. Samples came from the ongoing ImmuneRACE study (first 160 participants) plus 1,254 subjects from 6 global collaborators. The sample metadata nearly always contained a de-identified subject ID, COVID-19 status, age in years and sex. HLA class I and class II types, where available, came from metadata supplied by the sample provider rather than from assay-based typing.

Whole blood was collected in K2EDTA tubes by collaborating institutions according to the institutions' own protocols. For TCRbeta analysis, collaborator samples were shipped as frozen whole blood, as isolated PBMCs, or as DNA extracted from either sample type. V and J are trimmed by 8 bases and 9 bases, and the gene matches miss 10 bases of the junction. CDR1 MNHEY and CDR2 SVGAGI were looked up in the germline V gene. CDR3 length: 14 amino acids, cysteine to phenylalanine. CDR3 DNA is the only sequence kept; it has 42 bases, read in frame from the first base. TCRbeta CDR3 regions were amplified from genomic DNA by means of the immunoSEQ Assay, a bias-controlled multiplex PCR. The authors' pipeline ran thus. The number of nucleated cells in each sample was estimated by amplification of reference gene primers within the assay. Sequence reads were collapsed and filtered to measure the absolute abundance of every unique TCRbeta CDR3 rearrangement. For each sample, productive Simpson clonality was calculated as the square root of Simpson's diversity index across productive rearrangements. TCRdb took over this immuneACCESS table, retaining in-frame rearrangements with V and J assigned. Such tables are incomplete; in checked studies, under half of the missing clones stem from an unresolved V gene, and the remainder is unexplained. V, J and clone size reflect that table, while D and trimming were determined from the DNA. Within this sample are roughly 300,000 clones, with approximately 91% of them counted one time only. The ten biggest clones cover 9% to 9.5% of the sample.

To note about this clone: No cognate antigen has been identified for it. Qualities for individual bases were not recorded, and no much larger clone is one base off.

The research as a whole found: The amount of clinical and demographic metadata varied by source and participant and was provided uncurated.

Specimen: peripheral blood. The clonotype was recovered from a man between 18 and 29 years old with active or convalescent COVID-19. The receptor chain draws on TRBV6-5 and TRBJ1-6, with 7 bases matching TRBD1. The DNA reads as follows: TGTGCCAGCCAGGGGGGCACCGGGATTTCACCCCTCCACTTT. Its amino acids are CASQGGTGISPLHF.